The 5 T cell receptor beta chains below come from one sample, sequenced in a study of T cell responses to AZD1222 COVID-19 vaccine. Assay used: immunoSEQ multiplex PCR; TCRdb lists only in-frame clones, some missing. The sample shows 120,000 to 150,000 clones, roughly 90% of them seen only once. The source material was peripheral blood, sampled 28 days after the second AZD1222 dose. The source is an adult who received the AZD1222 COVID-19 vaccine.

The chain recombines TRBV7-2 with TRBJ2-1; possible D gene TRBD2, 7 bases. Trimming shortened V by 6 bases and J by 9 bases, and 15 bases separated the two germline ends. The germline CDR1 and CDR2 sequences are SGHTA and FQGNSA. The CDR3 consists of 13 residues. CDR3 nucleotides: TGTGCCAGCAGGGGGGGGCTAGCAAGTGAGCAGTTCTTC. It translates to CASRGGLASEQFF.

CDR3 sequence: CASSAGTGGLGNTIYF. The DNA of the CDR3 is TGCGCCAGCAGCGCCGGGACAGGGGGCCTTGGAAACACCATATATTTT. This chain links TRBV5-1 with TRBJ1-3; 12 bases match TRBD1. V shed 4 bases, J shed 3 bases, and the junction held 5 bases outside the gene matches. CDR1 SGHRS and CDR2 YFSETQ come from the germline V gene. This CDR3 spans 16 amino acids.

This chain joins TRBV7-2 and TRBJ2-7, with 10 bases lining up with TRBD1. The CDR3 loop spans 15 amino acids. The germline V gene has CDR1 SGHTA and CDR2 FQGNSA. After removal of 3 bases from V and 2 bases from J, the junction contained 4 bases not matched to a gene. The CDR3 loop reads CASSFGQGGTYEQYF. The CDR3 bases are TGTGCCAGCAGCTTCGGACAGGGGGGGACCTACGAGCAGTACTTC.

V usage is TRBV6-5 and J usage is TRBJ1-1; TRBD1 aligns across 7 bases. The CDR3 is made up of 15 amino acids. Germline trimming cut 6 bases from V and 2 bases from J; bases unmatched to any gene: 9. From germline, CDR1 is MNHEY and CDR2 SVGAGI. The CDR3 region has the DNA TGTGCCAGCAGGTCACAGGGGACGGGAAACACTGAAGCTTTCTTT. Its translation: CASRSQGTGNTEAFF.

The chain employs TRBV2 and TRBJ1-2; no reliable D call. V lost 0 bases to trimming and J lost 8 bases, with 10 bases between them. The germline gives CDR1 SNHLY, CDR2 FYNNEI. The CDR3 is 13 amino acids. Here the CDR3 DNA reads TGTGCCAGCAGTGAAGCCAGGAATGGGGGCTACACCTTC. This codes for CASSEARNGGYTF.